The rows below give T cell receptor beta chains drawn from one sample of a study of T cell repertoires and HLA-DP antigens. These receptors lack a known antigen. The protocol was immunoSEQ multiplex PCR, while the TCRdb copy is restricted to in-frame clones and leaves out a portion. Among 55,000 to 80,000 clones listed, just under 80% were seen once. The sequenced sample was CD4+ T cells from PBMCs. The receptor source for this set is a man between 60 and 75 years old in good health and CMV-seronegative. CDR3s include the opening cysteine and the closing phenylalanine or tryptophan. The D gene is left open where the match is weak. Size tells how often a clone was seen (once, few, many) or the class of an expanded clone, and some rows leave it out.

clone_size j_call d_call v_call cdr3_aa cdr3_nt
. TRBJ1-2 . TRBV28 CASRIGGLPRTF TGTGCCAGCAGGATAGGGGGGTTGCCACGGACCTTC
. TRBJ1-3 . TRBV9 CASSQGRSLSGNTIYF TGTGCCAGCAGTCAGGGGCGTTCCCTCTCTGGAAACACCATATATTTT
once TRBJ2-5 . TRBV5-1 CASSYGTPPIQETQYF TGCGCCAGCAGCTATGGGACGCCGCCAATCCAAGAGACCCAGTACTTC
. TRBJ1-5 TRBD1 TRBV10-3 CAISEGQGAGQPQHF TGTGCCATCAGTGAGGGACAGGGGGCTGGGCAGCCCCAGCATTTT
few TRBJ1-4 . TRBV5-1 CASSLGGSTTNEKLFF TGCGCCAGCAGCTTGGGTGGGTCGACAACTAATGAAAAACTGTTTTTT
. TRBJ1-1 . TRBV6-1 CASSGAFDAEAFF TGTGCCTCCTCGGGGGCGTTTGATGCCGAAGCTTTCTTT
once TRBJ1-2 . TRBV7-9 CASSFTGYYGYTF TGTGCCAGCAGCTTTACAGGCTACTATGGCTACACCTTC
. TRBJ2-5 . TRBV7-2 CASSLAGLQETQYF TGTGCCAGCAGCTTAGCAGGCCTCCAAGAGACCCAGTACTTC
. TRBJ1-4 . TRBV10-2 CASSEQGKPEKLFF TGCGCCAGCAGTGAGCAGGGAAAACCGGAAAAACTGTTTTTT
once TRBJ1-5 TRBD1 TRBV7-2 CASSLDRGRQPQHF TGTGCCAGCAGCTTGGACAGGGGGCGTCAGCCCCAGCATTTT
once TRBJ1-2 . TRBV5-6 CASSLLRGDYGYTF TGTGCCAGCAGCCTTCTGAGAGGAGATTATGGCTACACCTTC
. TRBJ2-2 . TRBV7-2 CASSFPSRGNTGELFF TGTGCCAGCAGCTTTCCCTCCAGGGGCAACACCGGGGAGCTGTTTTTT
. TRBJ1-2 TRBD1 TRBV5-4 CASSSTLQGAEYGYTF TGTGCCAGCAGCTCTACCCTACAGGGGGCAGAATATGGCTACACCTTC
. TRBJ1-5 . TRBV5-1 CASAPGPNQPQHF TGCGCCAGCGCTCCGGGGCCGAATCAGCCCCAGCATTTT
. TRBJ2-3 TRBD2 TRBV6-1 CAISGAGGGSGTDTQYF TGTGCCATCAGTGGAGCGGGAGGGGGAAGTGGGACAGATACGCAGTATTTT
. TRBJ2-5 . TRBV4-1 CASSSQPSETQYF TGCGCCAGCAGCTCACAGCCTTCGGAGACCCAGTACTTC
. TRBJ1-1 . TRBV5-6 CASSLGRGPNTEAFF TGTGCCAGCAGCTTGGGGAGGGGACCGAACACTGAAGCTTTCTTT
. TRBJ2-1 TRBD1 TRBV11-3 CASSPGQGSRQRQFF TGTGCCAGCAGCCCTGGACAGGGTAGCAGACAACGGCAGTTCTTC
. TRBJ2-5 TRBD1 TRBV5-1 CASRTGGTETQYF TGCGCCAGCCGGACAGGGGGGACCGAGACCCAGTACTTC
. TRBJ1-1 . TRBV5-1 CASSSEVGVSTEAFF TGCGCCAGCAGCTCGGAGGTGGGGGTGAGCACTGAAGCTTTCTTT
. TRBJ1-1 TRBD1 TRBV11-2 CASSLDRATEAFF TGTGCCAGCAGCCTAGACAGGGCTACTGAAGCTTTCTTT
. TRBJ1-4 . TRBV15 CATSRDQPEKLFF TGTGCCACCAGCAGAGACCAGCCGGAAAAACTGTTTTTT
. TRBJ2-5 . TRBV9 CASSVDPQQETQYF TGTGCCAGCAGCGTAGATCCCCAACAAGAGACCCAGTACTTC
. TRBJ2-2 TRBD2 TRBV5-1 CASSLASSGVTGELFF TGCGCCAGCAGCTTGGCGTCTAGCGGGGTCACCGGGGAGCTGTTTTTT
. TRBJ2-3 . TRBV29-1 CSVGRTDTDTQYF TGCAGCGTTGGACGGACAGACACAGATACGCAGTATTTT
once TRBJ1-5 . TRBV5-6 CASSLRGIRQPQHF TGTGCCAGCAGCTTGCGAGGGATCCGTCAGCCCCAGCATTTT
. TRBJ2-1 TRBD2 TRBV4-2 CASSQGGLAGEQFF TGTGCCAGCAGCCAAGGGGGACTAGCGGGAGAGCAGTTCTTC
once TRBJ1-1 . TRBV30 CAWSVRGNTEAFF TGTGCCTGGAGTGTAAGGGGTAACACTGAAGCTTTCTTT
. TRBJ1-3 . TRBV11-3 CASSLQQGENTIYF TGTGCCAGCAGCTTGCAACAGGGAGAAAACACCATATATTTT
. TRBJ2-3 . TRBV5-1 CASSLRQDLTDTQYF TGCGCCAGCAGCTTGAGGCAGGACCTCACAGATACGCAGTATTTT
. TRBJ1-4 . TRBV21-1 CASRPATGEKLFF TGTGCCAGCCGCCCCGCGACAGGTGAAAAACTGTTTTTT
. TRBJ2-5 . TRBV10-1 CASRVGNQETQYF TGCGCCAGCAGGGTGGGAAACCAAGAGACCCAGTACTTC
. TRBJ1-2 . TRBV10-1 CASSSSGAYGYTF TGCGCCAGTTCAAGTTCGGGAGCCTATGGCTACACCTTC
. TRBJ2-1 TRBD2 TRBV4-3 CASSQDYSGVNNEQFF TGCGCCAGCAGCCAAGATTATAGCGGGGTCAACAATGAGCAGTTCTTC
. TRBJ2-1 . TRBV2 CASRKENSYNEQFF TGTGCCAGCAGAAAGGAGAACTCCTACAATGAGCAGTTCTTC
few TRBJ1-1 . TRBV16 CASSEDLNTEAFF TGTGCCAGCAGCGAGGACCTAAACACTGAAGCTTTCTTT
. TRBJ2-3 . TRBV2 CASTLLPDDTQYF TGTGCCAGCACCCTACTTCCCGACGATACGCAGTATTTT
. TRBJ1-3 . TRBV10-1 CASSDGVGNTIYF TGCGCCAGCAGCGACGGAGTCGGAAACACCATATATTTT
. TRBJ1-2 . TRBV5-6 CASSLNRDGYTF TGTGCCAGCAGCTTGAACAGGGATGGCTACACCTTC
. TRBJ1-1 TRBD1 TRBV7-2 CASSPRTGLNTEAFF TGTGCCAGCAGCCCACGGACAGGCCTGAACACTGAAGCTTTCTTT
. TRBJ2-2 . TRBV27 CASSQGQYTGELFF TGTGCCAGCAGTCAAGGACAGTACACCGGGGAGCTGTTTTTT
once TRBJ2-7 TRBD1 TRBV7-2 CASSPDRGPPYEQYF TGTGCCAGCAGCCCTGACAGGGGGCCACCCTACGAGCAGTACTTC
. TRBJ1-1 . TRBV6-5 CASSPKKILNTEAFF TGTGCCAGCAGTCCTAAGAAGATCTTGAACACTGAAGCTTTCTTT
. TRBJ1-4 . TRBV29-1 CSVGGADSLLFF TGCAGCGTTGGAGGGGCTGACAGCTTACTGTTTTTT
few TRBJ1-6 . TRBV11-2 CASSLELRVALHF TGTGCCAGCAGCTTAGAATTAAGAGTGGCCCTCCACTTT
few TRBJ2-1 . TRBV7-2 CASSLSATTAYNEQFF TGTGCCAGCAGCTTAAGTGCGACAACCGCCTACAATGAGCAGTTCTTC
. TRBJ1-2 . TRBV4-3 CASSPQWGAFYGYTF TGCGCCAGCAGCCCACAGTGGGGAGCATTCTATGGCTACACCTTC
. TRBJ2-1 TRBD2 TRBV7-2 CASSLPMGAGNNEQFF TGTGCCAGCAGCTTACCCATGGGAGCGGGGAACAATGAGCAGTTCTTC
. TRBJ2-2 TRBD1 TRBV6-5 CASSRGLNTGELFF TGTGCCAGCAGCAGGGGGTTGAACACCGGGGAGCTGTTTTTT
few TRBJ1-1 . TRBV2 CASSEDRTMNTEAFF TGTGCCAGCAGTGAAGATCGGACTATGAACACTGAAGCTTTCTTT
few TRBJ2-7 TRBD1 TRBV19 CASSPRQGSHEQYF TGTGCCAGTAGCCCCCGACAGGGGTCCCACGAGCAGTACTTC
. TRBJ1-1 TRBD1 TRBV5-1 CASSLAGQGKVGEAFF TGCGCCAGCAGCTTGGCCGGACAGGGGAAGGTGGGTGAAGCTTTCTTT
. TRBJ1-1 . TRBV29-1 CSSSKGGNTEAFF TGCAGCTCCTCCAAAGGCGGGAACACTGAAGCTTTCTTT
. TRBJ2-1 TRBD2 TRBV11-3 CASSLYGTSDNEQFF TGTGCCAGCAGCTTATACGGGACTAGCGACAATGAGCAGTTCTTC
. TRBJ2-3 . TRBV5-6 CASSMGRSTDTQYF TGTGCCAGCAGTATGGGCAGGAGCACAGATACGCAGTATTTT
once TRBJ2-2 . TRBV5-1 CASSLGVTGELFF TGCGCCAGCAGCTTGGGGGTTACCGGGGAGCTGTTTTTT
. TRBJ2-1 . TRBV10-2 CASSDLDGGPSYNEQFF TGCGCCAGCAGTGACCTTGACGGGGGCCCATCCTACAATGAGCAGTTCTTC